The TCR beta chain under discussion was sequenced for a study of molecular identifiers for immune sequencing clone quantification. This clonotype appeared many times. Its antigen is still unknown. Naive CD8 libraries were made from roughly 20,000 to 1,000,000 sorted cells, and they used 10%, 30% or 50% RNA. Study conclusions and caveats: Sizes of highly expanded clones could be underestimated through identical TCRs sharing a barcode.

V was pared by 9 bases and J by 4 bases, with 5 bases of the junction left unmatched. In germline, CDR1 is MDHEN, CDR2 SYDVKM. CDR3 size: 13 residues. One entry per CDR3 protein results from TCRdb running MiXCR on the PCR reads. Here the sample spans around 480,000 distinct CDR3 sequences, around 23% being singletons. This TCR was recovered from a human donor in good health. Some libraries in this study had Jurkat cell RNA spiked in. The chain joins TRBV28 to TRBJ2-1; TRBD2 agrees at 8 bases. Source material: naive CD8+ T cells from blood, with Jurkat cell RNA spiked in. The subset was: FACS-sorted CD8+CD4-CCR7+CD45RA+ naive T cells. The CDR3 nucleotides are TGTGCCAGTGGACTAGCTGATTACAATGAGCAGTTCTTC. Amino acid sequence: CASGLADYNEQFF.